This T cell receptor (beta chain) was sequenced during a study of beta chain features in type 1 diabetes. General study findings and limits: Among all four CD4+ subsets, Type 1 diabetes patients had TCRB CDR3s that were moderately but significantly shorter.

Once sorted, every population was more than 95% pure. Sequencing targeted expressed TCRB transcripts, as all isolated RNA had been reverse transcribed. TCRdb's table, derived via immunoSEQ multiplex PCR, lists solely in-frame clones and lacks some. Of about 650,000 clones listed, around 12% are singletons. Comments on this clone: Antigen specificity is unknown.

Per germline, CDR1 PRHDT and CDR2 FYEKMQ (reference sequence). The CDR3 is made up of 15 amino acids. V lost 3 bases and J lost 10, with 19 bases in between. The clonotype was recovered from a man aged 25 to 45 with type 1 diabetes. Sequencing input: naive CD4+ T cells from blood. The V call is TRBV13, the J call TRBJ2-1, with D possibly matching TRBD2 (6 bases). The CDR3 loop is CASSLGLIIRREQFF. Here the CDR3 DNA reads TGTGCCAGCAGCTTGGGACTGATTATCAGGAGGGAGCAGTTCTTC.